These 3 T cell receptor beta chains share one sample of origin, sequenced in a study of blood T cell repertoires in COVID-19. Profiling relied on immunoSEQ multiplex PCR, and the TCRdb table lists in-frame clones only, not all of them. The repertoire holds 250,000 to 300,000 clones, with approximately 86% as singletons. The specimen was peripheral blood. Every receptor here comes from a woman aged 70-85 years with COVID-19, enrolled during active disease.

The chain joins TRBV18 to TRBJ1-3; no firm D call. This CDR3 region has 11 residues. Germline CDR1 KGHSH, CDR2 LQKENI. V was shortened by 1 base and J by 8 bases, with 3 bases between the two germline ends. CDR3 coding DNA: TGTGCCAGCTCACCACGAGACACCATATATTTT. Translation gives CASSPRDTIYF.

This clone was counted a few times. The CDR3 DNA sequence: TGTGCCAGCAGTTTATCCAGGGGAGATGGCTACACCTTC. Translating gives CASSLSRGDGYTF. The chain links TRBV28 to TRBJ1-2; possibly TRBD1 for D (6 bases). CDR3 length: 13 residues. V was pared by 1 base and J by 6 bases, with 9 bases between. Germline V gene lookup returns CDR1 MDHEN and CDR2 SYDVKM.

The table lists this clone with a count of one. The junction shows a germline mismatch at one end, possibly a read error. DNA of the CDR3: TGTGCCAGCAGTTATTCCCCGGGACAGCCCTATTTC. Translating it yields CASSYSPGQPYF. The chain uses TRBV6-2 or TRBV6-3 and TRBJ2-7, with 7 bases lining up with TRBD1. CDR1 and CDR2 (germline): MNHEY, SVGEGT. The CDR3 consists of 12 residues.